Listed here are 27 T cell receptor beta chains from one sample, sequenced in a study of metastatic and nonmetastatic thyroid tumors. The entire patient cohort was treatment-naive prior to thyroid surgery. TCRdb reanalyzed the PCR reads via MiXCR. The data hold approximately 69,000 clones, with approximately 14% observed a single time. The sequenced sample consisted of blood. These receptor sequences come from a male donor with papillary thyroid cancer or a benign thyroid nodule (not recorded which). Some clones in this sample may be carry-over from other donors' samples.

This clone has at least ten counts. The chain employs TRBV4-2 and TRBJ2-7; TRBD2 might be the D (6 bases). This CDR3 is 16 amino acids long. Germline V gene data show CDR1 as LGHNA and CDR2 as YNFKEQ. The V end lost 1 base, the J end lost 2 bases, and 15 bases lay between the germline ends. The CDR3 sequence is CASSQGLAGSAYEQYF. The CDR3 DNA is TGTGCCAGCAGCCAAGGACTGGCGGGAAGCGCCTACGAGCAGTACTTC.

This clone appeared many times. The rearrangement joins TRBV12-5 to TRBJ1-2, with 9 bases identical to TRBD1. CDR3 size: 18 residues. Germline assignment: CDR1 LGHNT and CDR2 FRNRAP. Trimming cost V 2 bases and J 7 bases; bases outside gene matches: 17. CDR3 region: CASGLPPGQGGLQGGYTF. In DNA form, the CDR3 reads TGTGCTAGTGGTTTGCCCCCGGGACAGGGAGGGTTACAAGGTGGCTACACCTTC.

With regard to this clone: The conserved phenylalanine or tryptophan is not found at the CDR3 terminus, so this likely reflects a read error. Here the CDR3 DNA reads TGTGCCAGCATCCCCCCGTCGGTCTCCTACAATGAGCAGTTCTCC. Protein sequence: CASIPPSVSYNEQFS. This chain uses TRBV11-2 with TRBJ2-1; D gene unclear. Germline V gives CDR1 SGHAT, CDR2 FQNNGV. The CDR3 has 15 amino acids. V lost 7 bases to trimming and J lost 0 bases, with 13 bases between them.

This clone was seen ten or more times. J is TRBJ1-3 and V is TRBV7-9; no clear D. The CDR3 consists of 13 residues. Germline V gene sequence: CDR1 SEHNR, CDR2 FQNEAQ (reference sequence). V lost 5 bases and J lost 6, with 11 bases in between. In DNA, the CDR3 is TGTGCCAGCAGCCCCATTAGCGAAAACACCATATATTTT. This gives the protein CASSPISENTIYF.

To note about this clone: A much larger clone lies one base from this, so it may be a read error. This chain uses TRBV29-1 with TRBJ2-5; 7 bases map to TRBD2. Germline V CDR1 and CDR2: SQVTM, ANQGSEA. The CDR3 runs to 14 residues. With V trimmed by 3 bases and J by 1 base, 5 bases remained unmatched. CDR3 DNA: TGCAGCGTTGATTCAGGACTAGTCCAAGAGACCCAGTACTTC. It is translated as CSVDSGLVQETQYF.

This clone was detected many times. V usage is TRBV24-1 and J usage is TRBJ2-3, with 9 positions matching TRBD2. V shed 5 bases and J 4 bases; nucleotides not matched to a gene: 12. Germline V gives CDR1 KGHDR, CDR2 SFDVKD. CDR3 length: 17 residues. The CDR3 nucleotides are TGTGCCACCAGTGGCCCTGGGAGCGGGAGGTTCCCAGATACGCAGTATTTT. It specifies CATSGPGSGRFPDTQYF.

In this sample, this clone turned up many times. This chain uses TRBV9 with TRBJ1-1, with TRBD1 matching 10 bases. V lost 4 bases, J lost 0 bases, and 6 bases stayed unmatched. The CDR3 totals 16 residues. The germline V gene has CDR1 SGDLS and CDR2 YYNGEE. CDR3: CASSIGQGDMNTEAFF. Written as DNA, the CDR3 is TGTGCCAGCAGCATTGGACAGGGGGACATGAACACTGAAGCTTTCTTT.

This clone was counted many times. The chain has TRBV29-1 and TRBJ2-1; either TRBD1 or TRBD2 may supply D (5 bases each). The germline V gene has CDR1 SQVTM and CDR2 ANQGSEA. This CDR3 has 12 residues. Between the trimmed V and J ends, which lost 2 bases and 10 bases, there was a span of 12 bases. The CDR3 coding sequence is TGCAGCGTTGAACCAACGGGACGGGAGCAGTTCTTC. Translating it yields CSVEPTGREQFF.

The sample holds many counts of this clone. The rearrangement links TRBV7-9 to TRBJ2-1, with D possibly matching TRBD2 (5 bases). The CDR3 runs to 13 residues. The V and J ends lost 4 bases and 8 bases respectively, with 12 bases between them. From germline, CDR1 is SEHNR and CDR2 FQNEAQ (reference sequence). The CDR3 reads CASSYPSRDEQFF. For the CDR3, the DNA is TGTGCCAGCAGCTACCCTAGCCGGGATGAGCAGTTCTTC.

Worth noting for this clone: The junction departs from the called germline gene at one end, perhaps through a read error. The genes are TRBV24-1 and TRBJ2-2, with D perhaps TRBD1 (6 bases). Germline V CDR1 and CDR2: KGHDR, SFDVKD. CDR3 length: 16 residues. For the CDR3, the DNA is TGTTCCACCAGTGTCCCACACAGGGAGAACACCGGGGAGCTGTTTTTT. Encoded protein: CSTSVPHRENTGELFF.

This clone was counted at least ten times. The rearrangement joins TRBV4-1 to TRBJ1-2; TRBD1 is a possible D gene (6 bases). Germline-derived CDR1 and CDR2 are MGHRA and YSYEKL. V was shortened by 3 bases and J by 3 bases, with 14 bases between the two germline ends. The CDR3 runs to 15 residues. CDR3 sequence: CASSHALQGHYGYTF. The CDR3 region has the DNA TGCGCCAGCAGCCATGCCCTACAGGGTCACTATGGCTACACCTTC.

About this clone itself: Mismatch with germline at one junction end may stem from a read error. The CDR3 is CSSSINQSFVGGTDTQYF. Here the CDR3 DNA reads TGTTCCAGCTCAATCAATCAGTCATTTGTGGGAGGGACAGATACGCAGTATTTT. This sequence joins TRBV25-1 and TRBJ2-3, with 7 bases identical to TRBD2. The CDR3 totals 18 residues. The germline CDR1 and CDR2 sequences are MGHDK and SYGVNS.

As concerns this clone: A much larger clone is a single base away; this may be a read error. The CDR3 region has the DNA TGTGCCAGCAGCCACACATACCGGCGGGAGACCCAGTACTTC. This translates into CASSHTYRRETQYF. The V and J genes are TRBV7-6 and TRBJ2-5; D is ambiguous. The V and J ends lost 5 bases and 5 bases respectively, with 15 bases between them. CDR3 length: 14 amino acids. Looked up from germline, CDR1 is SGHVS and CDR2 is FNYEAQ. The entire variable domain, with the rest obtained from reference TRBV7-6 and TRBJ2-5, is as follows: GAGVSQSPRYKVTKRGQDVALRCDPISGHVSLYWYRQALGQGPEFLTYFNYEAQQDKSGLPNDRFSAERPEGSISTLTIQRTEQRDSAMYRCASSHTYRRETQYFGPGTRLLVL.

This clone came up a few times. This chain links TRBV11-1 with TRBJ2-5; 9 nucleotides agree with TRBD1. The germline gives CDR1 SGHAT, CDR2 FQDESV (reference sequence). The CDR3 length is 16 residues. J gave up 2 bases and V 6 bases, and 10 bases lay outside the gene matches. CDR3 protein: CASSFVVGTGQETQYF. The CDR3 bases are TGTGCCAGCAGTTTCGTGGTCGGGACAGGGCAAGAGACCCAGTACTTC.

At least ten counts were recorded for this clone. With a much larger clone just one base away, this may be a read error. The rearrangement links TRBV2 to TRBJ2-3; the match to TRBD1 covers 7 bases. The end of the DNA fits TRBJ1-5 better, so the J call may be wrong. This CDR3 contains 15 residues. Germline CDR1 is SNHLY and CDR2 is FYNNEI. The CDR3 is CASSLWAAGTDTQHF. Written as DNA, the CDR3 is TGTGCCAGCAGCCTCTGGGCGGCGGGGACAGATACGCAGCATTTT.

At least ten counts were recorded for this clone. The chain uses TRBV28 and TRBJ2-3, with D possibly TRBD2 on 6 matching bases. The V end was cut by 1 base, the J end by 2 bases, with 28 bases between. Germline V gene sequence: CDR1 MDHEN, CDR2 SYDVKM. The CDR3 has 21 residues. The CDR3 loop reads CASSLFPMGLPGRRDTDTQYF. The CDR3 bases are TGTGCCAGCAGTTTATTCCCAATGGGACTCCCAGGGAGGAGGGACACAGATACGCAGTATTTT.

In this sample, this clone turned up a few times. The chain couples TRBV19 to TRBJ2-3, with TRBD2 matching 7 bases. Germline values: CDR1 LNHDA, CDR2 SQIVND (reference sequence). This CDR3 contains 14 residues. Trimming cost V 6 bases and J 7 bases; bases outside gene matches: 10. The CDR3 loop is CASSWGLYLYTQYF. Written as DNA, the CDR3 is TGTGCCAGTAGCTGGGGACTATATCTGTATACGCAGTATTTT.

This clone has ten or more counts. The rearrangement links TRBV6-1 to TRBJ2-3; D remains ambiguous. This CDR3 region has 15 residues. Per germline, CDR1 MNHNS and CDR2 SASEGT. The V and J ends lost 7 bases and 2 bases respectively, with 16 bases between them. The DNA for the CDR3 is TGTGCCAGCAAAGACCCTAGGGTGATCACAGATACGCAGTATTTT. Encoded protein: CASKDPRVITDTQYF.

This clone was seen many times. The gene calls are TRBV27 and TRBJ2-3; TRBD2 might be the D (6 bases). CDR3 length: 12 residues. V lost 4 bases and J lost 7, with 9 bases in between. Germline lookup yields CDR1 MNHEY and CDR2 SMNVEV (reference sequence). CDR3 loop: CASSSGLNTQYF. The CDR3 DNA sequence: TGTGCCAGCAGTTCCGGACTAAATACGCAGTATTTT.

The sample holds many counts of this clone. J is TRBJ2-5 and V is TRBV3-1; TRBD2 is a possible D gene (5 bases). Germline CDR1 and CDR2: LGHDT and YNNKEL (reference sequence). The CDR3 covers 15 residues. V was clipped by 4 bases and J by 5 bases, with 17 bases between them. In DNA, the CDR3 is TGTGCCAGCAGCCGTGACCCTAGCCTGGGGGAGACCCAGTACTTC. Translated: CASSRDPSLGETQYF.

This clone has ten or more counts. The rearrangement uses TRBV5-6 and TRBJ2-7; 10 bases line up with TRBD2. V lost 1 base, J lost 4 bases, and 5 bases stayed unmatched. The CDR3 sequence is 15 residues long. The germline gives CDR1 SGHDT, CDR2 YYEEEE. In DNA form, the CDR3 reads TGTGCCAGCAGCTTGTCGACTAGCGGGTTTTACGAGCAGTACGTC. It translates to CASSLSTSGFYEQYV.

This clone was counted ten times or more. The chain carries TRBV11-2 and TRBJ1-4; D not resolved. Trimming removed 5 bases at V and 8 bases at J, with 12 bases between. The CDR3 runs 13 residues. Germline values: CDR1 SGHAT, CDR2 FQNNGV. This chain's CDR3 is CASSDVSREKLFF. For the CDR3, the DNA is TGTGCCAGCAGCGATGTGAGTCGGGAAAAACTGTTTTTT.

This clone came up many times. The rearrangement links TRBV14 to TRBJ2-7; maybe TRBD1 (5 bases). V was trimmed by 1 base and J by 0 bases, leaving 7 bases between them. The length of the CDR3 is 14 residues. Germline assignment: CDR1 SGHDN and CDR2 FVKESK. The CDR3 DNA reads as TGTGCCAGCAGCCAAGGGACATTCTCCTACGAGCAGTACTTC. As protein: CASSQGTFSYEQYF. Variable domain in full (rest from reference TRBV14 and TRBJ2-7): EAGVTQFPSHSVIEKGQTVTLRCDPISGHDNLYWYRRVMGKEIKFLLHFVKESKQDESGMPNNRFLAERTGGTYSTLKVQPAELEDSGVYFCASSQGTFSYEQYFGPGTRLTVT.

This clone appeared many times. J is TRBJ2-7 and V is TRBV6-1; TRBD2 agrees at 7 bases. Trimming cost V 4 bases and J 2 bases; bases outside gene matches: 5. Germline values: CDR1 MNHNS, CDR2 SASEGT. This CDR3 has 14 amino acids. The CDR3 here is CASSGELAPYEQYV. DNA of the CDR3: TGTGCCAGCAGTGGGGAACTAGCGCCCTACGAGCAGTACGTC.

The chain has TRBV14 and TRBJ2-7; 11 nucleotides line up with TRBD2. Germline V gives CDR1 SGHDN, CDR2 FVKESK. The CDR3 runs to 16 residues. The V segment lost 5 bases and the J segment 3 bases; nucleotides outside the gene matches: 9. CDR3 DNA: TGTGCCAGCAGCTCCAGACTAGCGGGAACAATCTACGAGCAGTACTTC. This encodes CASSSRLAGTIYEQYF.

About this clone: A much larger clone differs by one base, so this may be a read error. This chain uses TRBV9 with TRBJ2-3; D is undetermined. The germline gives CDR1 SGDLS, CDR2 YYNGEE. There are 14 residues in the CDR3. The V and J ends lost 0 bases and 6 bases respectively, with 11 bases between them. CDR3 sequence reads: CASSVDGHSDTQYF. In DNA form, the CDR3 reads TGTGCCAGCAGCGTAGACGGTCATTCCGATACGCAGTATTTT.

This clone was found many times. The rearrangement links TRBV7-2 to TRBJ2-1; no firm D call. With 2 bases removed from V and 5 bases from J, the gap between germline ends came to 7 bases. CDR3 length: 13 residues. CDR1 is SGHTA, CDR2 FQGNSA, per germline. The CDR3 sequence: CASSLPPHNEQFF. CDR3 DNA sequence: TGTGCCAGCAGCTTACCCCCCCACAATGAGCAGTTCTTC.